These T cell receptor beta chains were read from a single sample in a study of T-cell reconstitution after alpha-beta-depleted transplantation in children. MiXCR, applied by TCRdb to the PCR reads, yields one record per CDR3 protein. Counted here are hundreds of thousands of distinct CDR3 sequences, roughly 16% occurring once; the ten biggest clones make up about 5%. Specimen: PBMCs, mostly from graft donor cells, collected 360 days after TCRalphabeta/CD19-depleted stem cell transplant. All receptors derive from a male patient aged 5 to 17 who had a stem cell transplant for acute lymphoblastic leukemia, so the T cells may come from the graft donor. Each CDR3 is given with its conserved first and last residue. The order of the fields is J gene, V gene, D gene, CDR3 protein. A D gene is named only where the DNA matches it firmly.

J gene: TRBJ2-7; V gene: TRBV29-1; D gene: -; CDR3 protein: CSVSSLYEQYF
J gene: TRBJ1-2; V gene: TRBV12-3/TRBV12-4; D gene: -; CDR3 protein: CASSPEVGGYTF
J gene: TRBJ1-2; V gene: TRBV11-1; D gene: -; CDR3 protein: CASSVQGHAAYGYTF
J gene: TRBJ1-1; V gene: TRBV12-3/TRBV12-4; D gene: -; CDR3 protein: CASSPDSTEAFF
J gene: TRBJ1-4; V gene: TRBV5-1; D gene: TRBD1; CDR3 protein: CASSLVGQASEKLFF
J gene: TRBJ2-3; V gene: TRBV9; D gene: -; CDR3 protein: CASSPTRRGTDTQYF
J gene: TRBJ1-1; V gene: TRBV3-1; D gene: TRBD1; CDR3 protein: CASRVGQGGAEAFF
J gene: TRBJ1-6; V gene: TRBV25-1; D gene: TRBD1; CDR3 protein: CASSEGQGGWSYNSPLHF
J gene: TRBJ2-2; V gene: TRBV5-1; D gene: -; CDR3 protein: CASSLGQSYGGLFF
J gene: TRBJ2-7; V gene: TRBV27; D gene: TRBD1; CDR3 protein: CASAGQGLYEQYF